These 27 T cell receptor beta chains share one sample of origin, sequenced in a study of blood T cells in healthy people across ages. Together with a sample-barcoded 5' primer, a J-beta primer mix was included in a second PCR lasting about 6 to 11 cycles. Using its own MiXCR run on the 5' RACE reads, TCRdb lists one record per CDR3 protein. The sample includes over 600,000 distinct CDR3 sequences, roughly three fifths seen only once; the top ten take about 26%. Sequences were obtained from blood. These receptors all stem from a man in his forties or fifties in good health.

V gene TRBV12-3 or TRBV12-4 combines with J gene TRBJ2-7; 7 bases agree with TRBD2. The J segment lost 0 bases and the V segment lost 5 bases, leaving 7 bases of the junction unmatched. This CDR3 spans 15 amino acids. The CDR3 DNA is TGTGCCAGCAGTGCTGGAGCGGGGAACTCCTACGAGCAGTACTTC. Translation gives CASSAGAGNSYEQYF.

The chain uses TRBV14 and TRBJ2-7; possible D gene TRBD1, 6 bases. Germline V CDR1 and CDR2: SGHDN, FVKESK. V shed 2 bases and J shed 1 base, with 12 bases lying between them. The CDR3 sequence is 15 residues long. The CDR3 DNA sequence: TGTGCCAGCAGCCAACTCAGGGGTGGTTCCTACGAGCAGTACTTC. Translating it yields CASSQLRGGSYEQYF.

The rearrangement uses TRBV7-2 and TRBJ2-1; D might be TRBD2 (5 bases). The CDR3 is made up of 13 amino acids. Germline V lookup: CDR1 SGHTA, CDR2 FQGNSA. V was pared by 3 bases and J by 8 bases, with 11 bases between. CDR3 DNA sequence: TGTGCCAGCAGCTTGGACCTCGGGGATGAGCAGTTCTTC. It encodes CASSLDLGDEQFF.

V is TRBV12-3 or TRBV12-4 and J is TRBJ1-6; weak D call: TRBD1 (6 bases). The germline V and J ends were trimmed by 2 bases and 7 bases, with 12 bases remaining between them. The CDR3 has 15 amino acids. For the CDR3, the DNA is TGTGCCAGCAGTTTAAATAGGGGGGGAAATTCACCCCTCCACTTT. This translates into CASSLNRGGNSPLHF.

V and J are TRBV11-2 and TRBJ1-1, with D uncertain. The ends were cut back, 1 base at V and 12 bases at J, with 9 bases in the middle. Per the germline V gene, CDR1 is SGHAT and CDR2 is FQNNGV. CDR3 size: 11 residues. Here the CDR3 DNA reads TGTGCCAGCAGCTTAGTTCGGGAGACTTTCTTT. As protein: CASSLVRETFF.

V and J are TRBV5-5 and TRBJ1-2; D is possibly TRBD1 (6 bases). Trimming cost V 4 bases and J 4 bases, with 14 bases left between them. This CDR3 is built from 14 residues. The germline CDR1 and CDR2 sequences are SGHKS and YYEKEE (reference sequence). CDR3 DNA: TGTGCCAGCAGCCGTACGGGACAAATCTATGGCTACACCTTC. Translated, it gives CASSRTGQIYGYTF. Looking up the rest from reference TRBV5-5 and TRBJ1-2 gives the full variable domain: DAGVTQSPTHLIKTRGQQVTLRCSPISGHKSVSWYQQVLGQGPQFIFQYYEKEERGRGNFPDRFSARQFPNYSSELNVNALLLGDSALYLCASSRTGQIYGYTFGSGTRLTVV.

Regarding this clonotype: Just one base apart from a much larger clone, this may be a read error. The chain is built from TRBV29-1 and TRBJ2-2; D remains ambiguous. The CDR3 length is 11 residues. Per the germline V gene, CDR1 is SQVTM and CDR2 is ANQGSEA. Trimming took 0 bases from V and 6 from J, leaving 2 bases between them. Written as DNA, the CDR3 is TGCAGCGTTGAAGACCCCGGGGAGCTGTTTTTT. It is translated as CSVEDPGELFF.

The chain couples TRBV7-3 to TRBJ2-1; 12 bases agree with TRBD2. Germline trimming cut 5 bases from V and 10 bases from J; bases unmatched to any gene: 6. CDR3 length: 14 residues. Germline lookup yields CDR1 SGHTA and CDR2 FQGTGA. This CDR3 reads CASSPNLAGGEQFF. CDR3 DNA: TGTGCCAGCAGCCCTAACCTAGCGGGAGGGGAGCAGTTCTTC. Using reference TRBV7-3 and TRBJ2-1 for the parts outside the CDR3, the full variable domain is GAGVSQTPSNKVTEKGKYVELRCDPISGHTALYWYRQSLGQGPEFLIYFQGTGAADDSGLPNDRFFAVRPEGSVSTLKIQRTERGDSAVYLCASSPNLAGGEQFFGPGTRLTVL.

There are a few counts of this clonotype. The rearrangement links TRBV5-1 to TRBJ2-3; 9 bases align to TRBD2. Germline-derived CDR1 and CDR2 are SGHRS and YFSETQ. With 6 bases clipped from V and 5 bases from J, the junction kept 4 bases outside the gene matches. The CDR3 spans 13 residues. CDR3 sequence (DNA): TGCGCCAGCAATCAAGCGGGAGGAGATACGCAGTATTTT. This codes for CASNQAGGDTQYF.

J is TRBJ2-3 and V is TRBV28; 7 bases map to TRBD2. J gave up 3 bases and V 3 bases, and 6 bases lay outside the gene matches. Germline CDR1 MDHEN, CDR2 SYDVKM. The CDR3 length is 15 residues. The CDR3: CASSFRGSRTDTQYF. CDR3 bases: TGTGCCAGCAGTTTTCGCGGGAGCAGGACAGATACGCAGTATTTT.

This clonotype was observed a few times. The CDR3 sequence: CASDREEGSIGTAGKRETQYF. DNA for the CDR3: TGTGCCAGCGATAGGGAGGAGGGTTCCATCGGAACTGCTGGGAAAAGAGAGACCCAGTACTTC. The chain carries TRBV3-1 and TRBJ2-5; a possible D gene is TRBD2 (6 bases). Germline V CDR1 and CDR2: LGHDT, YNNKEL (reference sequence). The CDR3 is made up of 21 amino acids. Trimming pared 8 bases from V and 4 bases from J, leaving 38 bases between.

The chain employs TRBV6-1 and TRBJ1-2; D unresolved. The CDR3 covers 13 residues. Germline-derived CDR1 and CDR2 are MNHNS and SASEGT. Trimming took off 5 bases at V and 0 bases at J, with 7 bases between the two ends. The CDR3 here is CASSRESNYGYTF. The CDR3 DNA is TGTGCCAGCAGTAGGGAGTCTAACTATGGCTACACCTTC.

This clonotype was observed a handful of times. J is TRBJ2-5 and V is TRBV6-2 or TRBV6-3; D gene unclear. The CDR3 is 13 amino acids. V dropped 7 bases and J dropped 2 bases, with 11 bases sitting between them. Germline CDR1 is MNHEY and CDR2 is SVGEGT. The CDR3 region has the DNA TGTGCCAGCAACCCGAGTGGGCAAGAGACCCAGTACTTC. Translated, it gives CASNPSGQETQYF.

This chain joins TRBV10-3 and TRBJ2-3; D not certain. The V and J ends lost 3 bases and 10 bases respectively, with 14 bases between them. The length of the CDR3 is 13 residues. Germline CDR1 is ENHRY and CDR2 is SYGVKD. CDR3 in amino acids: CAISEERSGAQYF. For the CDR3, the DNA is TGTGCCATCAGTGAAGAAAGGTCTGGTGCGCAGTATTTT.

This sequence joins TRBV7-2 and TRBJ2-3, with 10 nucleotides matching TRBD2. This CDR3 contains 16 residues. J was trimmed by 6 bases and V by 5 bases; bases with no gene match: 11. In germline, CDR1 is SGHTA, CDR2 FQGNSA. Here the CDR3 DNA reads TGTGCCAGCAGCCCCCCGGTAGCGGGAGGTCGCGATACGCAGTATTTT. Translated, it gives CASSPPVAGGRDTQYF.

This chain links TRBV29-1 with TRBJ2-1; D ambiguous. The CDR3 length is 14 residues. Deletions cut 1 base from V and 6 bases from J, with 13 bases between. Germline V CDR1 and CDR2: SQVTM, ANQGSEA. In nucleotides, the CDR3 is TGCAGCGTTGAAGTTGGCAGGCTGGGCAATGAGCAGTTCTTC. Translated: CSVEVGRLGNEQFF.

V is TRBV11-3 and J is TRBJ2-7; 11 positions agree with TRBD2. Germline loops: CDR1 SGHNT, CDR2 YENEEA. V was pared by 2 bases and J by 7 bases, with 16 bases of the junction left unmatched. CDR3 size: 18 residues. CDR3 sequence (DNA): TGTGCCAGCAGCTTACGCACGCGATTAGCGGGAGGGCTGCTTGAGCAGTACTTC. This encodes CASSLRTRLAGGLLEQYF.

V usage is TRBV7-8 and J usage is TRBJ1-1, with D perhaps TRBD1 (6 bases). Trimming took off 7 bases at V and 1 base at J, with 16 bases between the two ends. This CDR3 comprises 15 residues. Germline CDR1 SGHVS, CDR2 FQNEAQ. This CDR3 reads CASTLPGAPNTEAFF. The CDR3, as DNA: TGTGCCAGCACCCTACCGGGGGCCCCGAACACTGAAGCTTTCTTT.

This clonotype was found a few times. V is TRBV20-1 and J is TRBJ2-3, with 7 bases aligning to TRBD2. The trim removed 3 bases at V and 4 bases at J, leaving 1 base unmatched. Germline V gene sequence: CDR1 DFQATT, CDR2 SNEGSKA (reference sequence). This CDR3 region has 12 residues. The CDR3: CSASGGADTQYF. DNA of the CDR3: TGCAGTGCTAGTGGGGGGGCAGATACGCAGTATTTT.

The rearrangement joins TRBV7-9 to TRBJ2-5, with a possible D match to TRBD2 (6 bases). V lost 4 bases and J 5 bases, leaving 29 bases between the germline ends. In germline, CDR1 is SEHNR, CDR2 FQNEAQ (reference sequence). CDR3 size: 19 residues. CDR3: CASSSEGWQGTLSGETQYF. The CDR3, as DNA: TGTGCCAGCAGCTCCGAAGGCTGGCAAGGGACTCTTTCTGGGGAGACCCAGTACTTC.

CDR3 protein: CSASGTRNSWTYEQYF. The CDR3 nucleotides read TGCAGTGCTAGCGGGACGAGGAACTCGTGGACCTACGAGCAGTACTTC. The J gene is TRBJ2-7, the V gene TRBV20-1; D tentatively reads TRBD1 or TRBD2 (5 bases each). This CDR3 contains 16 residues. The germline gives CDR1 DFQATT, CDR2 SNEGSKA (reference sequence). V lost 3 bases, J lost 2 bases, and 20 bases lay in between.

This chain links TRBV12-3 or TRBV12-4 with TRBJ2-1; 9 bases agree with TRBD2. V was pared by 3 bases and J by 1 base, with 7 bases of the junction left unmatched. This CDR3 has 17 amino acids. Here the CDR3 DNA reads TGTGCCAGCAGTTTCGAAGCTAGCGGGGTTTCCTACAATGAGCAGTTCTTC. This gives the protein CASSFEASGVSYNEQFF.

This CDR3 reads CASSKTPSHEAFF. The CDR3 bases are TGTGCCAGCAGCAAGACACCTTCACATGAAGCTTTCTTT. The chain combines TRBV7-3 with TRBJ1-1; D call uncertain. Germline V gene data show CDR1 as SGHTA and CDR2 as FQGTGA. Trimming removed 5 bases at V and 7 bases at J, with 14 bases between. This CDR3 is 13 amino acids long.

The V gene is TRBV5-6, the J gene TRBJ2-5, with a possible D match to TRBD1 (6 bases). Trimming pared 2 bases from V and 2 bases from J, leaving 13 bases between. From germline, CDR1 is SGHDT and CDR2 YYEEEE. CDR3 length equals 15 residues. The CDR3 is CASSLRTAKQETQYF. CDR3 DNA: TGTGCCAGCAGCTTACGGACAGCAAAACAAGAGACCCAGTACTTC.

The J gene is TRBJ1-1, the V gene TRBV5-6; D is undetermined. From germline, CDR1 is SGHDT and CDR2 YYEEEE. V lost 1 base and J 0 bases, leaving 10 bases between the germline ends. The CDR3 runs 15 residues. The CDR3 reads CASSLLVLVNTEAFF. In DNA form, the CDR3 reads TGTGCCAGCAGCTTGCTGGTTTTAGTGAACACTGAAGCTTTCTTT. Using reference TRBV5-6 and TRBJ1-1 for the parts outside the CDR3, the full variable domain is DAGVTQSPTHLIKTRGQQVTLRCSPKSGHDTVSWYQQALGQGPQFIFQYYEEEERQRGNFPDRFSGHQFPNYSSELNVNALLLGDSALYLCASSLLVLVNTEAFFGQGTRLTVV.

This chain links TRBV4-3 with TRBJ2-7; 7 positions agree with TRBD1. V dropped 4 bases and J dropped 5; count of bases not matched to a gene: 14. CDR3 size: 16 residues. Germline V lookup: CDR1 LGHNA, CDR2 YSLEER. The CDR3 loop reads CASSPGRQGIGHEQYF. The CDR3, as DNA: TGCGCCAGCAGCCCCGGTCGACAGGGAATTGGCCACGAGCAGTACTTC.

This rearrangement joins TRBV5-1 to TRBJ2-5; 9 nucleotides line up with TRBD2. This CDR3 region has 16 residues. Germline trimming cut 3 bases from V and 2 bases from J; bases unmatched to any gene: 8. Germline CDR1 reads SGHRS; CDR2 reads YFSETQ. The CDR3 DNA sequence: TGCGCCAGCAGCTCGCCGAGACTAGCGGTTCAAGAGACCCAGTACTTC. As protein: CASSSPRLAVQETQYF. The whole variable domain, remainder taken from reference TRBV5-1 and TRBJ2-5, is KAGVTQTPRYLIKTRGQQVTLSCSPISGHRSVSWYQQTPGQGLQFLFEYFSETQRNKGNFPGRFSGRQFSNSRSEMNVSTLELGDSALYLCASSSPRLAVQETQYFGPGTRLLVL.